This TCR beta chain came from a study of T cells in Graves' hyperthyroidism and ophthalmopathy. This clonotype occurred a few times. The CDR3 is 14 amino acids. Germline V gene data show CDR1 as SGHTA and CDR2 as FQGNSA. V was clipped by 5 bases and J by 8 bases; unmatched bases: 7. RNA transcripts gave rise to amplified TCR beta CDR3 regions. First-round RT-PCR targeting the TCR CDR3 was performed with the HTBI primer set. TCRdb re-analysed the multiplex PCR reads in MiXCR, keeping a single row per CDR3 protein. The sample contains almost 500,000 distinct CDR3 sequences, approximately 23% of which appear only once.

The V and J genes are TRBV7-2 and TRBJ2-4, with 9 bases lining up with TRBD1. This clonotype originated in a woman in her seventies with Graves' ophthalmopathy. The sequencing sample was made of blood. The CDR3 region is CASSPGQGTDIQYF. In DNA form, the CDR3 reads TGTGCCAGCAGCCCAGGACAGGGGACAGACATTCAGTACTTC.